A single sample gave rise to the 32 T cell receptor beta chains below, sequenced in a study of T cells in Graves' hyperthyroidism and ophthalmopathy. TCR beta CDR3 sequences were amplified from RNA transcripts. HTBI primers were used for first-round RT-PCR of the TCR CDR3. TCRdb reprocessed the multiplex PCR reads via MiXCR and lists one record per CDR3 protein. The repertoire holds 300,000 to 400,000 distinct CDR3 sequences, with more than 12% as singletons. The source material was blood. These receptors were obtained from a woman in her twenties or thirties with Graves' ophthalmopathy.

This clonotype was seen at least ten times. V usage is TRBV7-2 and J usage is TRBJ2-3; no reliable D call. V gave up 0 bases and J gave up 0 bases, with 7 bases separating them. Germline V gives CDR1 SGHTA, CDR2 FQGNSA. The CDR3 runs 15 residues. CDR3 residues: CASSLAATSTDTQYF. CDR3 nucleotides: TGTGCCAGCAGCTTAGCTGCTACTAGCACAGATACGCAGTATTTT.

Only a few counts were recorded for this clonotype. J is TRBJ2-2 and V is TRBV4-1; 11 positions agree with TRBD2. The CDR3 covers 17 residues. After removal of 5 bases from V and 8 bases from J, the junction contained 13 bases not matched to a gene. The V gene's germline CDR1 is MGHRA and CDR2 YSYEKL. The CDR3: CASSLASGGTILGELFF. Here the CDR3 DNA reads TGCGCCAGCAGCTTGGCTAGCGGGGGGACGATTCTGGGGGAGCTGTTTTTT.

As for this clonotype: Being one base from a much bigger clone, this may be a read error. V gene TRBV24-1 combines with J gene TRBJ2-2; D may be TRBD2 (5 bases). The CDR3 covers 12 residues. Germline values: CDR1 KGHDR, CDR2 SFDVKD. CDR3 residues: CATGVNTGELVF. CDR3 DNA sequence: TGTGCCACCGGGGTGAACACCGGGGAGCTGGTTTTT.

This clonotype has only a few counts. The gene calls are TRBV7-6 and TRBJ2-5, with D perhaps given as TRBD1 or TRBD2 (5 bases each). V lost 4 bases and J 5 bases, leaving 26 bases between the germline ends. This CDR3 is 18 amino acids long. Germline CDR1 and CDR2: SGHVS and FNYEAQ. CDR3 in DNA: TGTGCCAGCAGCTCTAATCGAACCCCGGGACGCCCGGGGGAGACCCAGTACTTC. It translates to CASSSNRTPGRPGETQYF.

This clonotype was detected ten times or more. The chain combines TRBV3-1 with TRBJ1-1; no definite D call. The CDR3 is 15 residues long. Germline values: CDR1 LGHDT, CDR2 YNNKEL (reference sequence). V lost 1 base and J lost 3, with 12 bases in between. The DNA of the CDR3 is TGTGCCAGCAGCCAAGGTCTGGAGCGGGACACTGAAGCTTTCTTT. It is translated as CASSQGLERDTEAFF.

This chain uses TRBV10-3 with TRBJ2-3; possibly TRBD1 for D (5 bases). Looked up from germline, CDR1 is ENHRY and CDR2 is SYGVKD. The CDR3 totals 14 residues. Trimming took off 7 bases at V and 3 bases at J, with 14 bases between the two ends. CDR3 sequence reads: CAIMNSKGTDTQYF. The DNA of the CDR3 is TGTGCCATCATGAACTCCAAGGGGACAGATACGCAGTATTTT.

This clonotype was observed at least ten times. The J gene is TRBJ2-3, the V gene TRBV7-2, with D perhaps TRBD2 (6 bases). This CDR3 is built from 18 residues. CDR1 SGHTA and CDR2 FQGNSA come from the germline V gene. The ends were cut back, 4 bases at V and 5 bases at J, with 25 bases in the middle. The CDR3 loop is CASSSTGTGLAFRDTQYF. In nucleotides, the CDR3 is TGTGCCAGCAGCTCTACCGGGACGGGACTGGCGTTTAGAGATACGCAGTATTTT.

This clonotype appeared many times. The J gene is TRBJ2-5, the V gene TRBV15; 7 bases are shared with TRBD1. V was clipped by 3 bases and J by 1 base; unmatched bases: 2. The CDR3 is 14 residues long. CDR1 is LNHNV, CDR2 YYDKDF, per germline (reference sequence). CDR3 coding DNA: TGTGCCACCAGCAGGGGACAGATCCAAGAGACCCAGTACTTC. Protein: CATSRGQIQETQYF.

The chain recombines TRBV24-1 with TRBJ2-4; D perhaps matches TRBD1 (6 bases). V was pared by 5 bases and J by 8 bases, with 21 bases between. Germline V gives CDR1 KGHDR, CDR2 SFDVKD. The CDR3 has 16 residues. CDR3 DNA: TGTGCCACCAGTGCCACCTCTGGACAGAAAAGGGACATTCAGTACTTC. This gives the protein CATSATSGQKRDIQYF.

The rearrangement joins TRBV20-1 to TRBJ2-2, with no clear D. The V end was cut by 0 bases, the J end by 7 bases, with 6 bases between. The length of the CDR3 is 12 residues. CDR1 and CDR2 from the germline V gene are DFQATT and SNEGSKA (reference sequence). In DNA form, the CDR3 reads TGCAGTGCTAGAGATCTCTACGGGGAGCTGTTTTTT. The encoded protein is CSARDLYGELFF.

This clonotype appeared many times. The rearrangement joins TRBV7-2 to TRBJ2-7; D may correspond to TRBD1 or TRBD2 (5 bases each). The length of the CDR3 is 14 residues. The V end was cut by 3 bases, the J end by 0 bases, with 9 bases between. Looked up from germline, CDR1 is SGHTA and CDR2 is FQGNSA. The DNA for the CDR3 is TGTGCCAGCAGCTTGGGACGGATCTCCTACGAGCAGTACTTC. The encoded protein is CASSLGRISYEQYF.

J is TRBJ1-5 and V is TRBV7-2; perhaps TRBD1 as D (6 bases). The J call is in doubt because the DNA end fits TRBJ2-3 better. The CDR3 is 18 amino acids. CDR1 is SGHTA and CDR2 is FQGNSA in the germline V gene. DNA for the CDR3: TGTGCCAGCAGCTTAGTAGGTCAGGGGTCCCTTAGCAATCAGCCCCAGTATTTT. Protein: CASSLVGQGSLSNQPQYF.

This clonotype was counted ten times or more. This sequence joins TRBV11-3 and TRBJ2-7; no reliable D call. Germline CDR1 and CDR2: SGHNT and YENEEA. The CDR3 is 12 amino acids. Between the trimmed V and J ends, which lost 0 bases and 4 bases, there was a span of 4 bases. CDR3 sequence (DNA): TGTGCCAGCAGCTTAGACAAATACGAGCAGTACTTC. Protein sequence: CASSLDKYEQYF.

This clonotype was seen only a few times. The V and J genes are TRBV2 and TRBJ1-3; no clear D gene. V lost 1 base and J lost 2, with 9 bases in between. This CDR3 spans 15 amino acids. Germline CDR1 and CDR2: SNHLY and FYNNEI. Here the CDR3 DNA reads TGTGCCAGCAGTGAAGGGGATTTCGCTGGAAACACCATATATTTT. It codes for CASSEGDFAGNTIYF.

This clonotype was seen a few times. With a much larger clone just one base away, this may be a read error. The chain links TRBV3-1 to TRBJ2-1; D is perhaps TRBD2 (5 bases). The CDR3 contains 15 residues. Germline loops: CDR1 LGHDT, CDR2 YNNKEL (reference sequence). The CDR3, as DNA: TGTGCCAGCACCCAAGGTAGAGGGAGCTACAATGAGCAGTTCTTC. This translates into CASTQGRGSYNEQFF.

This clonotype showed up just a few times. V and J are TRBV19 and TRBJ1-4; 10 bases fit TRBD1. This CDR3 region has 17 residues. Per the germline V gene, CDR1 is LNHDA and CDR2 is SQIVND (reference sequence). V trimming: 8 bases; J trimming: 6 bases; junction bases outside the gene matches: 15. The CDR3 sequence: CASSPGQGNPQYEKLFF. The CDR3 DNA reads as TGTGCCAGTTCACCGGGACAGGGGAACCCGCAGTATGAAAAACTGTTTTTT.

This clonotype was recorded many times. The chain has TRBV10-3 and TRBJ2-5, with D perhaps TRBD2 (5 bases). V lost 10 bases and J 3 bases, leaving 15 bases between the germline ends. This CDR3 has 13 residues. The germline V gene has CDR1 ENHRY and CDR2 SYGVKD. The CDR3 bases are TGTGCCACAGCGGCCCAAGGCAAAGAGACCCAGTACTTC. This gives the protein CATAAQGKETQYF.

The chain is built from TRBV27 and TRBJ2-1, with 8 nucleotides matching TRBD2. The CDR3 runs to 14 residues. Losses at the gene ends were 5 bases for V and 4 bases for J; bases not matched to a gene: 4. CDR1 and CDR2 (germline): MNHEY, SMNVEV (reference sequence). CDR3 bases: TGTGCCAGCAGTGCGGGGGGATATTACAATGAGCAGTTCTTC. Translating gives CASSAGGYYNEQFF.

This clonotype has ten or more counts. The J gene is TRBJ1-2, the V gene TRBV12-3 or TRBV12-4, with D uncertain. V was cut by 2 bases and J by 1 base, with 5 bases left in between. This CDR3 spans 13 amino acids. Here the CDR3 reads CASSLQNNYGYTF. CDR3 in DNA: TGTGCCAGCAGTTTACAGAATAACTATGGCTACACCTTC.

This clonotype showed up many times. The V gene is TRBV12-3 or TRBV12-4, the J gene TRBJ1-1; D remains unclear. CDR3 length equals 11 residues. With 3 bases removed from V and 7 bases from J, the gap between germline ends came to 6 bases. CDR3: CASSLRSEAFF. CDR3 bases: TGTGCCAGCAGTTTGAGGAGTGAAGCTTTCTTT.

The chain recombines TRBV5-1 with TRBJ1-2, with 9 bases fitting TRBD1. J gave up 4 bases and V 2 bases, and 3 bases lay outside the gene matches. Germline V lookup: CDR1 SGHRS, CDR2 YFSETQ. CDR3 length: 14 amino acids. CDR3 DNA sequence: TGCGCCAGCAGCTTCGCGACAGGGGGCTATGGCTACACCTTC. It specifies CASSFATGGYGYTF.

The CDR3 loop is CASGLEVGANEKLFF. CDR3 DNA: TGTGCCAGCGGTTTAGAGGTGGGAGCTAATGAAAAACTGTTTTTT. This chain uses TRBV6-5 with TRBJ1-4, with D unresolved. Trimming removed 8 bases at V and 3 bases at J, with 16 bases between. CDR3 size: 15 residues. Germline V lookup: CDR1 MNHEY, CDR2 SVGAGI.

This clonotype was recorded many times. The rearrangement links TRBV28 to TRBJ1-2; TRBD1 agrees at 8 bases. The CDR3 is made up of 12 amino acids. Germline values: CDR1 MDHEN, CDR2 SYDVKM. The V and J ends lost 8 bases and 8 bases, in that order; junction bases with no gene match: 7. Here the CDR3 reads CASSQGDKGYTF. In nucleotides, the CDR3 is TGTGCCAGCTCACAGGGGGATAAGGGCTACACCTTC.

J is TRBJ1-2 and V is TRBV5-1; no reliable D call. Germline-derived CDR1 and CDR2 are SGHRS and YFSETQ. Between the trimmed V and J ends, which lost 0 bases and 1 base, there was a span of 7 bases. This CDR3 is built from 14 residues. The CDR3 region is CASSLEPVNYGYTF. In DNA form, the CDR3 reads TGCGCCAGCAGCTTGGAGCCAGTTAACTATGGCTACACCTTC.

The V and J genes are TRBV18 and TRBJ2-2; D gene unclear. The V gene's germline CDR1 is KGHSH and CDR2 LQKENI. V lost 4 bases to trimming and J lost 4 bases, with 13 bases between them. CDR3 length: 15 residues. The CDR3 region is CASSRMIESTGELFF. DNA of the CDR3: TGTGCCAGCTCACGAATGATAGAATCCACCGGGGAGCTGTTTTTT.

This clonotype was detected many times. The genes are TRBV5-1 and TRBJ2-3; D is possibly TRBD1 or TRBD2 (5 bases each). CDR1 SGHRS and CDR2 YFSETQ come from the germline V gene. This CDR3 has 14 residues. The V gene lost 3 bases and the J gene lost 0 bases, with 8 bases spanning the gap. The CDR3 DNA reads TGCGCCAGCAGCTCTTGGGACAGCACAGATACGCAGTATTTT. Translation: CASSSWDSTDTQYF.

This clonotype occurred a few times. This chain joins TRBV5-1 and TRBJ2-1, with TRBD1 matching over 7 bases. This CDR3 region has 12 residues. With 4 bases clipped from V and 8 bases from J, the junction kept 3 bases outside the gene matches. The germline V gene has CDR1 SGHRS and CDR2 YFSETQ. The CDR3 spells CASSKGTDEQFF. Here the CDR3 DNA reads TGCGCCAGCAGCAAGGGGACAGATGAGCAGTTCTTC.

The J gene is TRBJ2-5, the V gene TRBV19; 7 positions match TRBD1. The CDR3 consists of 13 residues. CDR1 is LNHDA and CDR2 is SQIVND in the germline V gene (reference sequence). V lost 5 bases, J lost 2 bases, and 2 bases stayed unmatched. The CDR3 region is CASSGTAQETQYF. The DNA for the CDR3 is TGTGCCAGTAGTGGGACAGCACAAGAGACCCAGTACTTC.

This clonotype was observed many times. The chain's CDR3 is CASQIDLPGPVGDTIYF. For the CDR3, the DNA is TGTGCCAGCCAAATTGACCTTCCCGGACCGGTAGGAGACACCATATATTTT. The chain joins TRBV6-1 to TRBJ1-3; D is unresolved. V was clipped by 8 bases and J by 8 bases, with 28 bases between them. Germline V gives CDR1 MNHNS, CDR2 SASEGT. The CDR3 spans 17 residues.

This clonotype was picked up many times. The rearrangement joins TRBV9 to TRBJ2-3; D tentatively fits TRBD1 or TRBD2 (6 bases each). The ends were cut back, 3 bases at V and 3 bases at J, with 17 bases in the middle. CDR3 length equals 16 residues. Germline CDR1 reads SGDLS; CDR2 reads YYNGEE. CDR3 DNA sequence: TGTGCCAGCAGCGGGGAGAGGGGGACTCTTACAGATACGCAGTATTTT. Residues: CASSGERGTLTDTQYF.

This clonotype was seen just once. The chain carries TRBV2 and TRBJ2-1; TRBD2 matches 7 bases. The length of the CDR3 is 14 residues. The J segment lost 9 bases and the V segment lost 5 bases, leaving 10 bases of the junction unmatched. Per the germline V gene, CDR1 is SNHLY and CDR2 is FYNNEI. CDR3 sequence: CASSLREIRGEQFF. In DNA, the CDR3 is TGTGCCAGCAGTCTGCGGGAGATTCGGGGTGAGCAGTTCTTC.

The table lists this clonotype with a few counts. CDR3 in amino acids: CASTGVHLGKLFF. The CDR3, as DNA: TGTGCCAGCACAGGGGTTCACCTGGGAAAACTGTTTTTT. The V and J genes are TRBV28 and TRBJ1-4, with a weak D call TRBD1 (6 bases). The CDR3 contains 13 residues. Between the trimmed V and J ends, which lost 7 bases and 10 bases, there was a span of 16 bases. Germline-derived CDR1 and CDR2 are MDHEN and SYDVKM.